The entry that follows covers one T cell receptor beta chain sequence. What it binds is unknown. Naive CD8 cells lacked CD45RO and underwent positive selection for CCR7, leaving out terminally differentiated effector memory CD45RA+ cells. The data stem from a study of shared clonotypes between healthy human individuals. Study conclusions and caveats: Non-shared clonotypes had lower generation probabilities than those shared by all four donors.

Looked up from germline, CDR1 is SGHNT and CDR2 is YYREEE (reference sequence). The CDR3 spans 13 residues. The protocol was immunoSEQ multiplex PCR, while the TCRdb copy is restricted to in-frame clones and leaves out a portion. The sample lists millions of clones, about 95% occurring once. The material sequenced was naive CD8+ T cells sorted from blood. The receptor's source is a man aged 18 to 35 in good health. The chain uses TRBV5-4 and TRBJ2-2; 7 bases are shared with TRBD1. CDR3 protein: CADRASNTGELFF. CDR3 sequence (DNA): TGTGCAGACAGGGCCTCGAACACCGGGGAGCTGTTTTTT.